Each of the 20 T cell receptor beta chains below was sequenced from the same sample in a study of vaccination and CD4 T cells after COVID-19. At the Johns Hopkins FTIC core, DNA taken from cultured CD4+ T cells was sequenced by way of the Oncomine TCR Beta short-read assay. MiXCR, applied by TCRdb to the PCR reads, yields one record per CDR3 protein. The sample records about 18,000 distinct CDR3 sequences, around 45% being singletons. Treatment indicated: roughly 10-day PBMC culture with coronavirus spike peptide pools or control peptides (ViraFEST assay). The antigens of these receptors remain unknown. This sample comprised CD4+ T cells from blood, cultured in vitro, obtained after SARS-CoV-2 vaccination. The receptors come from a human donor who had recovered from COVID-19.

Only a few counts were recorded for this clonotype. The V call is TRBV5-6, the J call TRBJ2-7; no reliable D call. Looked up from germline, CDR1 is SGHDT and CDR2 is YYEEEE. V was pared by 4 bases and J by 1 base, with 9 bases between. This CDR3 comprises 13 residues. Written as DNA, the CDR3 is TGTGCCAGCAGCCCCGGCAGGTCCTACGAGCAGTACTTC. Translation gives CASSPGRSYEQYF.

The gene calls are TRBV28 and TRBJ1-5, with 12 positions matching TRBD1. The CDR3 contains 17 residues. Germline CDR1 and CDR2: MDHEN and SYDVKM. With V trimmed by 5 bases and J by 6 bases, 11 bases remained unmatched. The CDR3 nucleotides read TGTGCCAGCAGTCTAACCCCGGGACAGGGGGCAGTTCAGCCCCAGCATTTT. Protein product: CASSLTPGQGAVQPQHF. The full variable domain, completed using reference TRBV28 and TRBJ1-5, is DVKVTQSSRYLVKRTGEKVFLECVQDMDHENMFWYRQDPGLGLRLIYFSYDVKMKEKGDIPEGYSVSREKKERFSLILESASTNQTSMYLCASSLTPGQGAVQPQHFGDGTRLSIL.

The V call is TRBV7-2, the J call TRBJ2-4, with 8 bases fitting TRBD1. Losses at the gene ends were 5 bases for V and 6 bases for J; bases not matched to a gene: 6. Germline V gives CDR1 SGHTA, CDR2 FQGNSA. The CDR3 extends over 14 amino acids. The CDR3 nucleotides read TGTGCCAGCAGCCCTCCAGGGGGCGCAAACATTCAGTACTTC. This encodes CASSPPGGANIQYF.

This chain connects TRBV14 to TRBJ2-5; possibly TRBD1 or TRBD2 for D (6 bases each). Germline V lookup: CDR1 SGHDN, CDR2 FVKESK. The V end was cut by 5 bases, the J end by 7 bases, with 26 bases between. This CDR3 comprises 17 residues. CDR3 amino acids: CASSVKRLARGSATQYF. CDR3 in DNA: TGTGCCAGCAGCGTAAAGAGGCTAGCGAGGGGGTCCGCGACCCAGTACTTC.

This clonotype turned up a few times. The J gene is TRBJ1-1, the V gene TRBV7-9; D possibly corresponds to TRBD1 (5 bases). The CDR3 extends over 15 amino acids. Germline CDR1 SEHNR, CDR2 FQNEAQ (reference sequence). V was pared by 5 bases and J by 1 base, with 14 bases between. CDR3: CASSQHGGTNTEAFF. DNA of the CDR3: TGTGCCAGCAGCCAGCACGGGGGAACGAACACTGAAGCTTTCTTT.

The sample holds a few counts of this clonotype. The CDR3 DNA sequence: TGTGCCAGCAGTGGACGCTCCTATAATTCACCCCTCCACTTT. This encodes CASSGRSYNSPLHF. The gene calls are TRBV6-1 and TRBJ1-6; D remains unclear. The CDR3 is made up of 14 amino acids. The germline V gene has CDR1 MNHNS and CDR2 SASEGT. V lost 4 bases, J lost 0 bases, and 4 bases lay in between.

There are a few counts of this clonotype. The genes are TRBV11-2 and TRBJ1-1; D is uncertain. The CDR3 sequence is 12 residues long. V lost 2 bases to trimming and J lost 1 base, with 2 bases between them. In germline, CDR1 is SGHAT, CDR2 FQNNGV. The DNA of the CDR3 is TGTGCCAGCAGCTTATCGAACACTGAAGCTTTCTTT. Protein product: CASSLSNTEAFF.

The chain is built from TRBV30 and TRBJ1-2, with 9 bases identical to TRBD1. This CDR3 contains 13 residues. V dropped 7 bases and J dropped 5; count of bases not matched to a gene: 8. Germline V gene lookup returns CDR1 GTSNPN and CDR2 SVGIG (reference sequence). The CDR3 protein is CAYTGGWRYGYTF. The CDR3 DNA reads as TGTGCCTATACAGGGGGCTGGAGGTATGGCTACACCTTC.

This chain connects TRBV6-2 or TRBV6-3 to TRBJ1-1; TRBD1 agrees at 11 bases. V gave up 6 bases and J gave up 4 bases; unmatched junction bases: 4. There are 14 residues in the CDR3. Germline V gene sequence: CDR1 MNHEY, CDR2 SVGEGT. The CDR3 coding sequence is TGTGCCAGCAGACGGACAGGGGGCTTCACTGAAGCTTTCTTT. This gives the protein CASRRTGGFTEAFF.

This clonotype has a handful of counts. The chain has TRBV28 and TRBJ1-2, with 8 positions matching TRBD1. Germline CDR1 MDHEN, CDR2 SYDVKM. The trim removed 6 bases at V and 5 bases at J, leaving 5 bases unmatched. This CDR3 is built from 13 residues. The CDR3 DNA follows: TGTGCCAGCAGGGACAGGGACTGGTATGGCTACACCTTC. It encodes CASRDRDWYGYTF.

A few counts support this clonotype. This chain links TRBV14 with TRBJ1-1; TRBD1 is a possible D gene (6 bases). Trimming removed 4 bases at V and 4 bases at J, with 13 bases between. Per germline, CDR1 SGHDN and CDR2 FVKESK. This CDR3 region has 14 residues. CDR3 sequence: CASSRRGPPTEAFF. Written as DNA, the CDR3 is TGTGCCAGCAGCCGCCGGGGGCCACCCACTGAAGCTTTCTTT.

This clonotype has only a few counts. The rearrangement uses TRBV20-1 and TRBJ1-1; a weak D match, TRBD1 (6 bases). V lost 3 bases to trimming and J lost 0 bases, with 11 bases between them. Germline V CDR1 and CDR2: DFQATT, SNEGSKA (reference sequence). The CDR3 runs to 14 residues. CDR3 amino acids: CSASPTGMNTEAFF. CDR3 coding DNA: TGCAGTGCTAGCCCAACAGGGATGAACACTGAAGCTTTCTTT.

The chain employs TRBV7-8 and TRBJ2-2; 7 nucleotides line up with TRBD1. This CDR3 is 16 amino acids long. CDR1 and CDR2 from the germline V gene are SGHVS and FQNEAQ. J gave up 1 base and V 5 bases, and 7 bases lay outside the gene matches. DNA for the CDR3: TGTGCCAGCAGCCTAGGGGCAGGGGGGAACACCGGGGAGCTGTTTTTT. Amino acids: CASSLGAGGNTGELFF.

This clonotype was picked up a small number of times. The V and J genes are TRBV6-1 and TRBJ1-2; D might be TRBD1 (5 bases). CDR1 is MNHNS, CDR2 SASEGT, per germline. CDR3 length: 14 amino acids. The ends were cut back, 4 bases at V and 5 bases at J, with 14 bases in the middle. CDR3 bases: TGTGCCAGCAGTGTCTCGGACACGCTTTATGGCTACACCTTC. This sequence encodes CASSVSDTLYGYTF.

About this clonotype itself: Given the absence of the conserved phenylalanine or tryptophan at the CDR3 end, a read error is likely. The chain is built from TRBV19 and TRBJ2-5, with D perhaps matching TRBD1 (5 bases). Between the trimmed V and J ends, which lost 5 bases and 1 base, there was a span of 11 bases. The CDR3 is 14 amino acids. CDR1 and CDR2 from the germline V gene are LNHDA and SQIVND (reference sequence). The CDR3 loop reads CASSPTVSQETQYL. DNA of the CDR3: TGTGCCAGTAGTCCGACAGTTAGCCAAGAGACCCAGTACCTC.

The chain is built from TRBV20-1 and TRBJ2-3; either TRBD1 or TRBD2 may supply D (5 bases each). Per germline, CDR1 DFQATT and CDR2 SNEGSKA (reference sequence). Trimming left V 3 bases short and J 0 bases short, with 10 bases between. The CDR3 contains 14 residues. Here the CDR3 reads CSASGTSSTDTQYF. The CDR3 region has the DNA TGCAGTGCTAGCGGGACCTCTAGCACAGATACGCAGTATTTT.

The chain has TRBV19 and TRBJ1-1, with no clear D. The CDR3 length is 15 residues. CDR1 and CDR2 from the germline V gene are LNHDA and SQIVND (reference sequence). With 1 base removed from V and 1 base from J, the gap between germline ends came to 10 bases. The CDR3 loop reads CASSIGGSSNTEAFF. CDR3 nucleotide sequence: TGTGCCAGTAGTATAGGCGGCAGCTCGAACACTGAAGCTTTCTTT.

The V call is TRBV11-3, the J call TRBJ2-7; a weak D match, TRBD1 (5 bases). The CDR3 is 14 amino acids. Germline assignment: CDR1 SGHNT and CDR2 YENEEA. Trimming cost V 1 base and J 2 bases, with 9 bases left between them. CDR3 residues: CASSLVRATYEQYF. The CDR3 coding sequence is TGTGCCAGCAGCTTAGTCAGGGCAACCTACGAGCAGTACTTC.

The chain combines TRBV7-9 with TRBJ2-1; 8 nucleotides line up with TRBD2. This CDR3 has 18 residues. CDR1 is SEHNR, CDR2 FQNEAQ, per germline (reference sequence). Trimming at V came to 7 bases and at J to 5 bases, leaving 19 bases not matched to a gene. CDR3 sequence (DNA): TGTGCCAGCAACGAACTGGGGACCCGGGGGGGAGTCAACAATGAGCAGTTCTTC. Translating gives CASNELGTRGGVNNEQFF.

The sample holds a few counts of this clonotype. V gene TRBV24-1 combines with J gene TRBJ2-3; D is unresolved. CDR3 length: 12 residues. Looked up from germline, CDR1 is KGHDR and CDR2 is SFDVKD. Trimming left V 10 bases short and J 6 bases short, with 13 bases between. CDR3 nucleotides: TGTGCCACACAACAACTTGGTGATACGCAGTATTTT. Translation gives CATQQLGDTQYF.